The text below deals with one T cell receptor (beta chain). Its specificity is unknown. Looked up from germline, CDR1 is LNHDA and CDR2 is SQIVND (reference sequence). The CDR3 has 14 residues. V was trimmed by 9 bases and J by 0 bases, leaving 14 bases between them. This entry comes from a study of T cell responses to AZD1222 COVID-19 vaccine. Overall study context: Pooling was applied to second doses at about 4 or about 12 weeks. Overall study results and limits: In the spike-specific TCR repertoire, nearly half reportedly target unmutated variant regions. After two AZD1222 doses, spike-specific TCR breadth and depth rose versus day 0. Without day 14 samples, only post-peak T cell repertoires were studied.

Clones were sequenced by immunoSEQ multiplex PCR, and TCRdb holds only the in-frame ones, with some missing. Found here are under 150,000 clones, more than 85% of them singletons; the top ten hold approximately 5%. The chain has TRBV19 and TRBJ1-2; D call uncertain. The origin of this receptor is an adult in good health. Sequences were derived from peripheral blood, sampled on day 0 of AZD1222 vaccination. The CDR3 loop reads CASRDPPANYGYTF. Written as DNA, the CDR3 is TGTGCCAGCCGAGACCCTCCGGCTAACTATGGCTACACCTTC.